These T cell receptor beta chains were read from a single sample in a study of T cells in localized non-small cell lung cancer. Sequencing used immunoSEQ multiplex PCR; TCRdb keeps in-frame clones, though not all of them. The profile shows about 2,500 clones, roughly 36% of them singletons. The starting material was lymph node tissue, obtained before any cancer treatment. The receptors derive from an older male donor with stage II squamous cell lung carcinoma. Each CDR3 is given with its conserved first and last residue. A D gene is named only where the DNA matches it firmly. Where a row states a size, it is once, few, many or the class of an expanded clone; other rows omit it.

few	TRBV30	TRBJ1-1	NA	TGTGCCCGCAGGAACAGGCCGAACACTGAAGCTTTCTTT	CARRNRPNTEAFF
medium-sized	TRBV11-3	TRBJ2-7	TRBD1	TGTGCCAGCAGCTTAGTAAGGACAGGGGGCTACGAGCAGTACTTC	CASSLVRTGGYEQYF
NA	TRBV9	TRBJ2-7	TRBD2	TGTGCCAGCAGTGAAGCTCAAGCGGGAGGCCCCTACGAGCAGTACTTC	CASSEAQAGGPYEQYF
NA	TRBV29-1	TRBJ2-7	NA	TGCAGCGTTGAGGAACCAGGGGCGGAGAGGGAGCAGTACTTC	CSVEEPGAEREQYF
once	TRBV30	TRBJ2-7	NA	TGTGCCTGGAGTGATGGGTCCCTTTATCCCTACGAGCAGTACTTC	CAWSDGSLYPYEQYF
NA	TRBV6-8	TRBJ1-2	NA	TGTGCCAGCAGTGATGGACCCACAGACTTATATGGCTACACCTTC	CASSDGPTDLYGYTF
NA	TRBV19	TRBJ1-1	NA	TGTGCCAGTAGTGTCCCGTGGGCGGAACTAATGAACACTGAAGCTTTCTTT	CASSVPWAELMNTEAFF
NA	TRBV11-3	TRBJ1-5	TRBD1	TGTGCCAGCAGCTTAGAGGGGGACAGGGGAAGAAGCAATCAGCCCCAGCATTTT	CASSLEGDRGRSNQPQHF
NA	TRBV10-2	TRBJ2-7	NA	TGCGCCAGCAGTGTTAGATCCTACGAGCAGTACTTC	CASSVRSYEQYF
NA	TRBV19	TRBJ1-5	TRBD1	TGTGCCAGTGGGGACAGTCGGCATCAGCCCCAGCATTTT	CASGDSRHQPQHF
NA	TRBV29-1	TRBJ2-1	NA	TGCAGCGTTCGCTCGGGGGAACGGAATGAGCAGTTCTTC	CSVRSGERNEQFF
NA	TRBV19	TRBJ2-7	TRBD1	TGTGCCAGTCGGGACAGGGGTATCGACGAGCAGTACTTC	CASRDRGIDEQYF
few	TRBV9	TRBJ1-1	NA	TGTGCCAGCAGTGTGGAGAGGAACACTGAAGCTTTCTTT	CASSVERNTEAFF
few	TRBV11-3	TRBJ2-7	NA	TGTGCCAGCAGCGCGGGACGGCGCATAGCCTACGAGCAGTACTTC	CASSAGRRIAYEQYF
NA	TRBV5-1	TRBJ2-3	NA	TGCGCCAGCAGTTTTTTAGCCCCCGGGACCACGGGCACAGATACGCAGTATTTT	CASSFLAPGTTGTDTQYF
NA	TRBV11-3	TRBJ1-3	NA	TGTGCCAGCAGCTTGGCCGGAGGCCGGGGAAACACCATATATTTT	CASSLAGGRGNTIYF
NA	TRBV6-8	TRBJ1-2	NA	TGTGCCAGCAGTTACTCGGGGAGGAGCGGCTACACCTTC	CASSYSGRSGYTF
NA	TRBV19	TRBJ2-5	NA	TGTGCCAGTAGGTACACCGAGCAAGAGACCCAGTACTTC	CASRYTEQETQYF
NA	TRBV30	TRBJ2-2	NA	TGTGCCTGGAGTAACACCGGGGAGCTGTTTTTT	CAWSNTGELFF
NA	TRBV18	TRBJ2-5	NA	TGTGCCAGCTCACCACCGGGGCAACCGACCCAGTACTTC	CASSPPGQPTQYF
NA	TRBV9	TRBJ2-5	TRBD2	TGTGCCAGCAGCGCACTGACTAGCGTGAGCTCCGGGCAAGAGACCCAGTACTTC	CASSALTSVSSGQETQYF
NA	TRBV10-3	TRBJ2-2	TRBD2	TGTGCCATCAGTGAGTCGATCGTGGGACTAGCGGGGGACCACACCGGGGAGCTGTTTTTT	CAISESIVGLAGDHTGELFF
NA	TRBV6-8	TRBJ2-5	NA	TGTGCCAGCAGTTATGCAGGGAGGGAGACCCAGTACTTC	CASSYAGRETQYF
NA	TRBV6-8	TRBJ1-2	NA	TGTGCCAGCAGTCGAACCTCGTCCCCGGGATTCAGTCATGGCTATACCTTC	CASSRTSSPGFSHGYTF
NA	TRBV18	TRBJ2-1	TRBD2	TGTGCCAGCTCACCTCTGCCTAGCGGGAACAATGAGCAGTTCTTC	CASSPLPSGNNEQFF
NA	TRBV6-8	TRBJ1-1	NA	TGTGCCAGCAGAGAACAGGGCCATGGAACCACTGAAGCTTTCTTT	CASREQGHGTTEAFF
few	TRBV18	TRBJ1-1	NA	TGTGCCAGCTCACCACAAGGGTACACTGAAGCTTTCTTT	CASSPQGYTEAFF
NA	TRBV25-1	TRBJ2-2	NA	TGTGCCAGCAGTGACCATACCGGGACACTTAAGACCGGGGAGCTGTTTTTT	CASSDHTGTLKTGELFF
NA	TRBV18	TRBJ2-1	NA	TGTGCCAGCTCGTCCTTCAACGAGGGGGAGGATGAGCAGTTCTTC	CASSSFNEGEDEQFF
few	TRBV15	TRBJ1-1	TRBD1	TGTGCCACTAAAGGAGGGCCCGGAGCAACCAGGGGGCAAAACACTGAAGCTTTCTTT	CATKGGPGATRGQNTEAFF
NA	TRBV6-8	TRBJ1-1	NA	TGTGCCAGCATTACCAGGGGACTATACACTGAAGCTTTCTTT	CASITRGLYTEAFF
few	TRBV19	TRBJ1-1	TRBD1	TGTGCCAGTAAGCGGCAGGGGGCGAGGACTGAAGCTTTCTTT	CASKRQGARTEAFF
few	TRBV4-1	TRBJ1-1	NA	TGCGCCAGCAGCCAAGATACAGGGTTTCGAACTGAAGCTTTCTTT	CASSQDTGFRTEAFF
few	TRBV6-8	TRBJ2-1	NA	TGTGCCAGCCGCCGGATACTCTCTTCCTACAATGAGCAGTTCTTC	CASRRILSSYNEQFF
NA	TRBV18	TRBJ1-2	NA	TGTGCCAGCTCACCAGACAGAAACTATGGCTACACCTTC	CASSPDRNYGYTF
few	TRBV12-5	TRBJ1-2	NA	TGTGCCAGCTCCCCGGGGAGCTATGGCTACACCTTC	CASSPGSYGYTF
once	TRBV25-1	TRBJ1-5	NA	TGTGCCAGCAGTGAATTTGGGGGCAATCAGCCCCAGCATTTT	CASSEFGGNQPQHF
NA	TRBV28	TRBJ1-2	NA	TGTGCCAGCAGTTTGAGTGGGGGGAACTATGGCTACACCTTC	CASSLSGGNYGYTF
NA	TRBV28	TRBJ1-1	NA	TGTGCCAGCACGACCGCAGCCGTCACTGAAGCTTTCTTT	CASTTAAVTEAFF
NA	TRBV5-1	TRBJ2-1	TRBD1	TGCGCCACAGGGACAGGGTGGACTTCCTACAATGAGCAGTTCTTC	CATGTGWTSYNEQFF
large	TRBV11-3	TRBJ2-2	TRBD2	TGTGCCAGCAGCTTCGGGACTAGCGGAACCGGGGAGCTGTTTTTT	CASSFGTSGTGELFF
NA	TRBV30	TRBJ1-1	NA	TGTGCCTGGGGTGACTCCTGGGGAACTGAAGCTTTCTTT	CAWGDSWGTEAFF
NA	TRBV11-3	TRBJ2-2	NA	TGTGCCAGCAGCTTGGGAGACGGGGGCGGGGAGCTGTTTTTT	CASSLGDGGGELFF
NA	TRBV18	TRBJ1-3	NA	TGTGCCAGCTCACCAAGGGACGTCGGAAACACCATATATTTT	CASSPRDVGNTIYF
NA	TRBV29-1	TRBJ1-2	TRBD1	TGCAGCGTTGAACGCGGACAGGGGTATGGCTACACCTTC	CSVERGQGYGYTF
NA	TRBV14	TRBJ1-1	NA	TGTGCCAGCAGCCAAGATCTTGAGGGAAACACTGAAGCTTTCTTT	CASSQDLEGNTEAFF
few	TRBV6-8	TRBJ2-3	NA	TGTGCCAGCAGTTTAAGGAGTAGGGCAGATACGCAGTATTTT	CASSLRSRADTQYF
NA	TRBV11-3	TRBJ1-3	TRBD1	TGTGCCAGCAGTCACCGGGACAGCTTTCTCTCTGGAAACACCATATATTTT	CASSHRDSFLSGNTIYF
NA	TRBV18	TRBJ1-1	NA	TGTGCCAGCTCACGGGAGGACAGCGATAACACTGAAGCTTTCTTT	CASSREDSDNTEAFF
NA	TRBV25-1	TRBJ2-3	NA	TGTGCCAGCAGTGAATATATTAGCACAGATACGCAGTATTTT	CASSEYISTDTQYF
NA	TRBV15	TRBJ2-5	TRBD1	TGTGCCACCAGCAGCTCCAGACAGGGGCGGGAGACCCAGTACTTC	CATSSSRQGRETQYF
NA	TRBV9	TRBJ2-2	TRBD2	TGTGCCAGCAGCGTCGGTAGCGGGGTCGAGGGCGGGGAGCTGTTTTTT	CASSVGSGVEGGELFF
NA	TRBV19	TRBJ2-2	NA	TGTGCCACTTTAGTGGGGCGCGCCGGGGAGCTGTTTTTT	CATLVGRAGELFF
few	TRBV6-7	TRBJ1-2	NA	TGTGCCAGCACGTCCGGGTATGGCTACACCTTC	CASTSGYGYTF
few	TRBV6-8	TRBJ1-2	TRBD1	TGTGCCAGCAGTCCAGGGGGCGACTATGGCTACACCTTC	CASSPGGDYGYTF
NA	TRBV14	TRBJ2-3	NA	TGTGCCAGCAGCCAGAAGGTGGGGGTATACACAGATACGCAGTATTTT	CASSQKVGVYTDTQYF